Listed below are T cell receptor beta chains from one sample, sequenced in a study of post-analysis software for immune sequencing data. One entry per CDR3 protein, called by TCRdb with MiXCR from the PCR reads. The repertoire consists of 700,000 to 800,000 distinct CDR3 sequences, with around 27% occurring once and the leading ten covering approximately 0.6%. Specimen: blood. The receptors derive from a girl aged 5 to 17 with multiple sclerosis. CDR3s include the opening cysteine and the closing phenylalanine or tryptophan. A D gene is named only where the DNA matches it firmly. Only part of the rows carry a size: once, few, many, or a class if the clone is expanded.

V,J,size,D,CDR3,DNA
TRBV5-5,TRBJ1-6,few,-,CASSPSDTFRGSPLHF,TGTGCCAGCAGCCCCTCGGACACCTTTCGTGGGTCACCCCTCCACTTT
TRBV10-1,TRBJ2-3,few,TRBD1,CASSESQGATDTQYF,TGCGCCAGCAGTGAGTCTCAGGGGGCCACAGATACGCAGTATTTT
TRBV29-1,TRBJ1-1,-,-,CSVRRGWETTEAFF,TGCAGCGTGAGACGGGGATGGGAGACCACTGAAGCTTTCTTT
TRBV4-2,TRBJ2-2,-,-,CATQRVLNTGELFF,TGTGCCACCCAAAGGGTATTGAACACCGGGGAGCTGTTTTTT
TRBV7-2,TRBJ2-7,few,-,CASSFAVGSGPSYEQYF,TGTGCCAGCAGCTTCGCGGTAGGTAGCGGCCCCTCCTACGAGCAGTACTTC
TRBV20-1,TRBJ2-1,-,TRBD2,CSSAGGPGEQFF,TGCAGTTCGGCGGGGGGGCCTGGTGAGCAGTTTTTC
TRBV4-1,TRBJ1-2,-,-,CASSQDARARGSYGYTF,TGCGCCAGCAGCCAAGACGCCCGAGCCAGGGGTAGCTATGGCTACACCTTC
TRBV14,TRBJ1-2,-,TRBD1,CASSRPGQGSPGYTF,TGTGCCAGCAGCCGACCGGGACAGGGTTCTCCTGGCTACACCTTC
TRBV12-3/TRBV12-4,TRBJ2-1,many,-,CASSLGVHEQFF,TGCGCCAGCAGCCTTGGTGTGCATGAGCAGTTCTTC
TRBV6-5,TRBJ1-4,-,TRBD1,CASSPRGLANEKLFF,TGTGCCAGCAGCCCCAGGGGGCTCGCTAATGAAAAACTGTTTTTT
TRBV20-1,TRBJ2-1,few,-,CSARDQYNEQFF,TGCAGTGCTAGAGACCAGTACAATGAGCAGTTCTTC
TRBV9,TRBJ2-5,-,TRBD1,CASSVGTGGTQYF,TGTGCCAGCAGCGTAGGGACAGGGGGGACCCAGTACTTC
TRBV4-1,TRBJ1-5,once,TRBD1,CASSQELGQGGNQPQHF,TGCGCCAGCAGCCAAGAATTGGGCCAGGGGGGCAATCAGCCCCAGCATTTT
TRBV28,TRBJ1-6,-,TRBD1,CASSPSGQGSPLHF,TGTGCCAGCAGTCCCTCCGGACAGGGCTCACCCCTCCACTTT
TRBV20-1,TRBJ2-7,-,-,CSATSGLYEQYF,TGCAGTGCCACCTCAGGGTTATACGAGCAGTACTTC
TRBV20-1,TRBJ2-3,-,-,CSARERGASTDTQYF,TGCAGTGCTAGAGAACGAGGGGCCAGCACAGATACGCAGTATTTT
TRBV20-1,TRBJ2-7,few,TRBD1,CSARTGQLVSYEQYF,TGCAGTGCTCGAACGGGACAGTTGGTCTCCTACGAGCAGTACTTC
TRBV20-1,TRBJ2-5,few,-,CSAKVSGQETQYF,TGCAGTGCTAAGGTTTCAGGCCAAGAGACCCAGTACTTC
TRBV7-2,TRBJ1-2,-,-,CASSASQGPYGYTF,TGTGCCAGCAGCGCCTCGCAGGGGCCCTATGGCTACACCTTC
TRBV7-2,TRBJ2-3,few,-,CASSPRSTGYPNTQYF,TGTGCCAGCAGCCCCAGGAGCACAGGGTACCCGAATACGCAGTATTTT
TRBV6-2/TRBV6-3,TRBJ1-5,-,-,CASSTEDGIQHF,TGTGCCAGCAGCACAGAAGACGGTATTCAGCATTTT
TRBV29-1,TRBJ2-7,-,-,CSVEWRGHYEQYF,TGCAGCGTTGAATGGCGGGGGCACTACGAGCAGTACTTC
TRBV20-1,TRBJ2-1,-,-,CSARLEQFF,TGCAGTGCTAGATTGGAGCAGTTCTTC
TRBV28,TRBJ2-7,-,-,CASSSRRLGIYNEQYF,TGTGCCAGCAGTTCTCGTCGACTAGGAATCTACAATGAGCAGTACTTC
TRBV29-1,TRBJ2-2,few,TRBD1,CSGGTGIFGELFF,TGCAGCGGCGGGACAGGGATATTCGGGGAGCTGTTTTTT
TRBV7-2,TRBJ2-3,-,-,CASRRLIASDTQYF,TGTGCCAGCAGACGATTGATCGCGTCAGATACGCAGTATTTT
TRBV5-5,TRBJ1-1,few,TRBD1,CASKTTGGYTEAFF,TGTGCCAGCAAAACGACAGGGGGGTACACTGAAGCTTTCTTT
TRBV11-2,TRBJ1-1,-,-,CASGLGGPFMENTEAFF,TGTGCCAGCGGCCTTGGGGGGCCCTTCATGGAGAACACTGAAGCTTTCTTT
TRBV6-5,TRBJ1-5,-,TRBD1,CASSRTTGGHQPQHF,TGTGCCAGCAGCCGCACTACAGGGGGGCACCAGCCCCAGCATTTT
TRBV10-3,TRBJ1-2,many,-,CAISESTGAYGYTF,TGTGCCATCAGTGAGTCGACAGGAGCCTATGGCTACACCTTC
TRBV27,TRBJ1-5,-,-,CASTSFREVNQPQHF,TGTGCCAGCACCTCGTTTAGGGAAGTCAATCAGCCCCAGCATTTT
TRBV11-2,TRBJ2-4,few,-,CASSPWVGRAKNIQYF,TGTGCCAGCAGCCCCTGGGTTGGGAGGGCCAAAAACATTCAGTACTTC
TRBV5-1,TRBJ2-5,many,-,CASSNKYQETQYF,TGCGCCAGCAGTAACAAGTACCAAGAGACCCAGTACTTC
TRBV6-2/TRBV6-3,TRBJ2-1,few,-,CASSSNQGTYNEQFF,TGTGCCAGCAGTTCCAATCAGGGTACCTACAATGAGCAGTTCTTC
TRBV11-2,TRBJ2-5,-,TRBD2,CASSLAGRVFDEQYF,TGTGCCAGCAGCTTAGCCGGGAGGGTATTCGATGAGCAGTACTTC
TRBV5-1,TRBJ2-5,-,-,CASSLDLGQETRYF,TGCGCCAGCAGCTTAGACCTCGGACAAGAGACCCGGTACTTC
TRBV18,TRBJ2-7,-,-,CASSPYLGRGAATYEQYF,TGTGCCAGCTCACCCTACCTAGGGCGTGGGGCTGCGACCTACGAGCAGTACTTC
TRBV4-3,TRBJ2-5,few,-,CASSLEGGTLQETQYF,TGCGCCAGCAGCCTGGAAGGCGGGACGCTCCAAGAGACCCAGTACTTC
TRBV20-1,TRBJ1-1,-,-,CSASRGTDFMNTEAFF,TGCAGTGCTTCAAGAGGGACGGACTTTATGAACACTGAAGCTTTCTTT